This T cell receptor (beta chain) was recovered during a study of vaccination effects on CD4 cells after COVID-19. Antigen-specific CD4+ T cells expanded by the ViraFEST assay with viral peptide pools were then sequenced. Following 10 days of culture, CD4+ T cells were isolated. The person had PCR-confirmed SARS-CoV-2 infection between March and December 2020. IL-2 at about 10 IU/ml and peptides at 9.5 to 10 ug/ml were added to cultured PBMC, around 2.2 million per well. Negative control culture was done with an HIV-1 Nef peptide pool. Study observations and caveats: After vaccination, at late timepoints, clones induced by infection and by vaccine contracted markedly.

There are 15 residues in the CDR3. Germline V gene sequence: CDR1 SGHTA, CDR2 FQGTGA. V was pared by 3 bases and J by 0 bases, with 6 bases between. As to this clone: Its antigen is undetermined.

Clones were read by immunoSEQ multiplex PCR, and TCRdb kept only the in-frame ones, dropping some. The table records 70,000 or so clones, more than 65% of them present only once. This clonotype originated in a human donor who had a prior SARS-CoV-2 infection. The V call is TRBV7-3, the J call TRBJ2-6; possibly TRBD2 for D (6 bases). The sequences come from CD4+ T cells from PBMCs cultured with HIV peptides, collected before COVID-19 vaccination. Subset meaning: HIV-1 Nef peptide pool negative control/reference culture. Here the CDR3 reads CASSLGGSGANVLTF. The CDR3 coding sequence is TGTGCCAGCAGCTTGGGGGGCTCTGGGGCCAACGTCCTGACTTTC.